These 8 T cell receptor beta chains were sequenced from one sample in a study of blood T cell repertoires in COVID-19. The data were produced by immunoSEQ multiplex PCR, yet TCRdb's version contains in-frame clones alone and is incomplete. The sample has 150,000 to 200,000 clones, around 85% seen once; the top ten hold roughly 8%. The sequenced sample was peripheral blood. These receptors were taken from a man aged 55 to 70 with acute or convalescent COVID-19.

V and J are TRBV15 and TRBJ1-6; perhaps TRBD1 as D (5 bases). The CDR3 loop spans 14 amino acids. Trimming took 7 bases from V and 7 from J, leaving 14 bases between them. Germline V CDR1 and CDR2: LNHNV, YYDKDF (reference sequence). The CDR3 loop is CATKQGGRNSPLHF. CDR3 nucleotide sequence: TGTGCCACCAAGCAGGGAGGCCGCAATTCACCCCTCCACTTT. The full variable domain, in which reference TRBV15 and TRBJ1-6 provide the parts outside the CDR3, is DAMVIQNPRYQVTQFGKPVTLSCSQTLNHNVMYWYQQKSSQAPKLLFHYYDKDFNNEADTPDNFQSRRPNTSFCFLDIRSPGLGDTAMYLCATKQGGRNSPLHFGNGTRLTVT.

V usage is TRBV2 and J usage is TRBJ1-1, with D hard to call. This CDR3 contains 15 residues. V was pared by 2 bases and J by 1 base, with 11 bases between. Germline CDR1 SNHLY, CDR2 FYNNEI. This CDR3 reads CASSEPPAGNTEAFF. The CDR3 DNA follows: TGTGCCAGCAGTGAACCACCCGCCGGGAACACTGAAGCTTTCTTT.

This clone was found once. The DNA for the CDR3 is TGTGCCAGCAGCTTGGCCGGACTAGCGGGAGGGCTGAATGAGCAGTTCTTC. This encodes CASSLAGLAGGLNEQFF. The rearrangement uses TRBV5-4 and TRBJ2-1; 15 nucleotides agree with TRBD2. With V trimmed by 0 bases and J by 7 bases, 5 bases remained unmatched. The germline V gene has CDR1 SGHNT and CDR2 YYREEE (reference sequence). The CDR3 runs 17 residues.

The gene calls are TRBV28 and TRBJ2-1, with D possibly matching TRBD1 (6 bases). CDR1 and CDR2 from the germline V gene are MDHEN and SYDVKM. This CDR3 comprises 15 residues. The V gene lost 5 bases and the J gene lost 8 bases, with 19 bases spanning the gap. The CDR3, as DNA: TGTGCCAGCAGTCAGAGGGGGACCCCCGTCGATGAGCAGTTCTTC. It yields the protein CASSQRGTPVDEQFF.

CDR3 DNA sequence: TGCGCCAGCAGTCGGTTACAGGGCCCGATCCGAGCACCTGAAGCTTTCTTT. Encoded protein: CASSRLQGPIRAPEAFF. The chain uses TRBV4-1 and TRBJ1-1; D may be TRBD1 (6 bases). V was shortened by 6 bases and J by 6 bases, with 26 bases between the two germline ends. The CDR3 length is 17 residues. In germline, CDR1 is MGHRA, CDR2 YSYEKL.

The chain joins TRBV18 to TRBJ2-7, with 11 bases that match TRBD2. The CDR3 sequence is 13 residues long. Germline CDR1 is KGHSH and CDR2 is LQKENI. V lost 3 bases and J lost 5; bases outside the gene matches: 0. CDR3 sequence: CASSPTSGNEQYF. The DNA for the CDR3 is TGTGCCAGCTCACCGACTAGCGGGAACGAGCAGTACTTC.

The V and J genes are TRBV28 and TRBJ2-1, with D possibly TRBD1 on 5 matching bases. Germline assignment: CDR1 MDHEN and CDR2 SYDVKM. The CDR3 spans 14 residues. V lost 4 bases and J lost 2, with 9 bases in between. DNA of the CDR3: TGTGCCAGCAGTTCCCAGGGAACCTACAATGAGCAGTTCTTC. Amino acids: CASSSQGTYNEQFF.

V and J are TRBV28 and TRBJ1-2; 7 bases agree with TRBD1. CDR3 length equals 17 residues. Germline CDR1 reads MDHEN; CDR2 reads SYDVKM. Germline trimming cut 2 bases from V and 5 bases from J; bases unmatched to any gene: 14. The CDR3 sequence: CASSLHRGAPKGYGYTF. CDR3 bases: TGTGCCAGCAGTTTACACAGGGGCGCTCCAAAAGGGTATGGCTACACCTTC.